These 3 T cell receptor beta chains came from one sample sequenced in a study of blood T cell repertoires in COVID-19. Assay: immunoSEQ multiplex PCR; the TCRdb copy retains only in-frame clones and omits some. The table includes some 170,000 clones, roughly 86% detected once. The sequenced sample was peripheral blood. The receptors were gathered from a woman aged 55-70 years who had recovered from COVID-19.

J is TRBJ1-1 and V is TRBV4-1; D is ambiguous. Germline values: CDR1 MGHRA, CDR2 YSYEKL. Trimming left V 1 base short and J 1 base short, with 10 bases between. CDR3 length equals 15 residues. The CDR3 bases are TGCGCCAGCAGCCAAGGCTCCGGAGGGAACACTGAAGCTTTCTTT. Translated, it gives CASSQGSGGNTEAFF.

This clone was seen a single time. The V call is TRBV3-1 (or the pseudogene TRBV3-2), the J call TRBJ1-4, with 8 bases that match TRBD1. The trim removed 5 bases at V and 4 bases at J, leaving 6 bases unmatched. The CDR3 runs to 15 residues. The germline CDR1 and CDR2 sequences are LGHDT and YNNKEL (reference sequence). The DNA for the CDR3 is TGTGCCAGCAGCTCGACAGGGGCTCTTAATGAAAAACTGTTTTTT. Protein product: CASSSTGALNEKLFF.

The rearrangement joins TRBV7-3 to TRBJ2-3; 10 nucleotides line up with TRBD2. The CDR3 has 14 amino acids. The V gene's germline CDR1 is SGHTA and CDR2 FQGTGA. Unmatched junction bases numbered 0, after V lost 2 bases and J lost 4 bases. The CDR3: CASSLGLAADTQYF. CDR3 nucleotides: TGTGCCAGCAGCTTAGGACTAGCGGCAGATACGCAGTATTTT.